There are a few counts of the clone carrying this TCR beta chain. What it binds is unknown. CDR1 SQVTM and CDR2 ANQGSEA come from the germline V gene. The trim removed 4 bases at V and 6 bases at J, leaving 8 bases unmatched. CDR3 length: 14 amino acids. The PCR contained 60 Vbeta and 13 Jbeta primers. Assay used: immunoSEQ multiplex PCR; TCRdb lists only in-frame clones, some missing. The top ten hold less than 6% of the sample, which has 85,000 to 130,000 clones, over 9% seen once. This sample is part of a study of cytomegalovirus exposure and HLA in healthy donors. The study's findings and limits: Rare TCR sequences dominated, though some public TCRs recurred in many donors. A missense DCLRE1C variant was associated with V- and J-gene trimming of TCR beta chains in a later analysis, and an independent cohort replicated the association. Indistinguishability led to the exclusion of some V segments, TRBV6-2 and TRBV6-3 included. Researchers reported in a later analysis that common viral pathogens appeared linked to several top clusters.

The rearrangement links TRBV29-1 to TRBJ2-4, with 8 bases lining up with TRBD1. Material for sequencing was PBMCs. This TCR was sampled from a man aged 35 to 55 in good health and CMV-seropositive. The CDR3 nucleotides read TGCAGCGTTGGGGGGACAGGTATGGGAAACATTCAGTACTTC. It specifies CSVGGTGMGNIQYF.